The clone carrying this T cell receptor (beta chain) was observed once. Primers for the PCR totalled 60 Vbeta and 13 Jbeta. The method was immunoSEQ multiplex PCR; TCRdb's version includes in-frame clones alone and lacks a portion of them. The sample shows about 110,000 clones, 80% to 85% of them seen only once. This record belongs to a study of cytomegalovirus exposure and HLA in healthy donors. This CDR3 has 15 residues. The germline V gene encodes CDR1 MDHEN and CDR2 SYDVKM. Trimming pared 4 bases from V and 3 bases from J, leaving 16 bases between. The TCR sequence derives from a woman in her twenties or thirties in good health and CMV-seronegative. This chain connects TRBV28 to TRBJ2-7; weak D call: TRBD2 (6 bases). The sample taken for sequencing was PBMCs. CDR3 in DNA: TGTGCCAGCAGTTCTATGGGGACTTACCTCTACGAGCAGTACTTC. Translating it yields CASSSMGTYLYEQYF.